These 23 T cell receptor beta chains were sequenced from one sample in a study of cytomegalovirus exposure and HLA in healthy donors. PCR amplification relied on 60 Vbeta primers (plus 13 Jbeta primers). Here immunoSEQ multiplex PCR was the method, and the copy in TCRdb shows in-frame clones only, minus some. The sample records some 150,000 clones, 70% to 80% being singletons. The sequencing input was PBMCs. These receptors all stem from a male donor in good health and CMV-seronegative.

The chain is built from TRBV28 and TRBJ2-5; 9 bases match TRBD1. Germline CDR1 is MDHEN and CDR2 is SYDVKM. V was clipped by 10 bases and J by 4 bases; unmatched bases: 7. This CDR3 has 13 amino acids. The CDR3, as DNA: TGTGCCACCGGGACAGGGTTACGAGAGACCCAGTACTTC. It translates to CATGTGLRETQYF. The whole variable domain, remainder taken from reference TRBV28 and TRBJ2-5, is DVKVTQSSRYLVKRTGEKVFLECVQDMDHENMFWYRQDPGLGLRLIYFSYDVKMKEKGDIPEGYSVSREKKERFSLILESASTNQTSMYLCATGTGLRETQYFGPGTRLLVL.

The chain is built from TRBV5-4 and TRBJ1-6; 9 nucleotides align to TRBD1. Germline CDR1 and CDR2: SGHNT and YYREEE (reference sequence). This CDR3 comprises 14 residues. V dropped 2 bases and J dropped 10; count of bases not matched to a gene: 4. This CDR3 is CASSFGTGISPLHF. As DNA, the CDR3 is TGTGCCAGCAGCTTCGGGACAGGGATATCACCCCTCCACTTT. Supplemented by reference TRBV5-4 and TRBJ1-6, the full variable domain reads ETGVTQSPTHLIKTRGQQVTLRCSSQSGHNTVSWYQQALGQGPQFIFQYYREEENGRGNFPPRFSGLQFPNYSSELNVNALELDDSALYLCASSFGTGISPLHFGNGTRLTVT.

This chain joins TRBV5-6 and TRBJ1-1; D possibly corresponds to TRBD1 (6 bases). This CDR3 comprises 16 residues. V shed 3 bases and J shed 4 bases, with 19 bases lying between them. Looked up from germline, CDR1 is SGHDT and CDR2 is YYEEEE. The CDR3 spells CASSSIGAGVGTEAFF. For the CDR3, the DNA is TGTGCCAGCAGCTCCATTGGGGCAGGGGTCGGCACTGAAGCTTTCTTT.

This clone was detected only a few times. In nucleotides, the CDR3 is TGTGCCAGCAGTCTGACTCGGGGGGGGGAAAACCCGGCTTTCTTT. As protein: CASSLTRGGENPAFF. The V gene is TRBV27, the J gene TRBJ1-1; D is perhaps TRBD1 (5 bases). CDR1 and CDR2 from the germline V gene are MNHEY and SMNVEV (reference sequence). The length of the CDR3 is 15 residues. V lost 5 bases to trimming and J lost 11 bases, with 24 bases between them.

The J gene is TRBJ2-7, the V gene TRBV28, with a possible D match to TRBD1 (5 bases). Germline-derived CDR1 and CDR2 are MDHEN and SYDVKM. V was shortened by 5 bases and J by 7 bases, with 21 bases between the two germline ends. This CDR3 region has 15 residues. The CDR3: CASSGAAYTSKEQYF. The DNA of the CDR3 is TGTGCCAGCAGTGGGGCCGCCTACACAAGTAAGGAGCAGTACTTC.

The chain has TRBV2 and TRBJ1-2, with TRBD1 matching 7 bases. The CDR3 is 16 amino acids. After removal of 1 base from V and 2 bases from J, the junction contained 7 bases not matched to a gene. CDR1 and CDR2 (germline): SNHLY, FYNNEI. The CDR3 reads CASSEVRTGPNYGYTF. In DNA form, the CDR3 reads TGTGCCAGCAGTGAAGTGAGGACAGGACCCAACTATGGCTACACCTTC.

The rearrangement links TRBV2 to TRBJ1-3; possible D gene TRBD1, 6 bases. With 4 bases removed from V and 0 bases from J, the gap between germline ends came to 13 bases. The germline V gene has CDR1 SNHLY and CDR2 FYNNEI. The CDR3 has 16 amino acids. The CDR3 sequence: CASSGTQGASGNTIYF. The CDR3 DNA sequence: TGTGCCAGCAGTGGAACACAGGGAGCCTCTGGAAACACCATATATTTT.

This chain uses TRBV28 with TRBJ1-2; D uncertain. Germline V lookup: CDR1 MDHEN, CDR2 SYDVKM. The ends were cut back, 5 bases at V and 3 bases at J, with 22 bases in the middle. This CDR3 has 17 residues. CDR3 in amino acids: CASSATVELESYYGYTF. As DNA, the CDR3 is TGTGCCAGCAGTGCTACAGTGGAACTCGAGAGCTACTATGGCTACACCTTC.

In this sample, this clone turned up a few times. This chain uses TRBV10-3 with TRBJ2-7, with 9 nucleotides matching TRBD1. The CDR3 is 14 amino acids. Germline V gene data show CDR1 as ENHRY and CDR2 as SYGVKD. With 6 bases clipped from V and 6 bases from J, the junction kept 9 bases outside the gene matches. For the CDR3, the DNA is TGTGCCATCAGCTCGACAGGGGGTGAGGGCGAGCAGTACTTC. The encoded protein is CAISSTGGEGEQYF.

The CDR3 DNA sequence: TGTGCCAGCAGTGAATGGCGGCCAGACAGGGCTGAAAAACTGTTTTTT. This codes for CASSEWRPDRAEKLFF. The rearrangement joins TRBV25-1 to TRBJ1-4; 7 bases agree with TRBD1. V gave up 1 base and J gave up 7 bases; unmatched junction bases: 9. The CDR3 extends over 16 amino acids. CDR1 and CDR2 from the germline V gene are MGHDK and SYGVNS.

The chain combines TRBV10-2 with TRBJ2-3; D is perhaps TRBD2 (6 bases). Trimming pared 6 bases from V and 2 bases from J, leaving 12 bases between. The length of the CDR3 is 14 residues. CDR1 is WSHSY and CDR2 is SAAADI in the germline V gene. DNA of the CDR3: TGCGCCAGCAGGGCGGGACTCCACACAGATACGCAGTATTTT. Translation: CASRAGLHTDTQYF.

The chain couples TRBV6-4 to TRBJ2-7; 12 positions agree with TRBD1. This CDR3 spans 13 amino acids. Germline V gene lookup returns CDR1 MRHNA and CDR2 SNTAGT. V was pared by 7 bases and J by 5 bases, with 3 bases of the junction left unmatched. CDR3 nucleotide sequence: TGTGCCAGCAAGGGACAGGGGGCTCACGAGCAGTACTTC. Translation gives CASKGQGAHEQYF.

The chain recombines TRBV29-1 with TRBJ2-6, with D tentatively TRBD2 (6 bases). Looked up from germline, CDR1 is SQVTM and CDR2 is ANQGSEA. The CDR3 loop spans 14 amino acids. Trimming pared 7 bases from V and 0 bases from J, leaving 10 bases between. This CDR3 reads CSAEAGSGANVLTF. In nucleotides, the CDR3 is TGCAGCGCCGAAGCGGGCTCTGGGGCCAACGTCCTGACTTTC.

This CDR3 reads CASSRSGSNQPQHF. For the CDR3, the DNA is TGTGCCAGCAGCCGCTCGGGAAGCAATCAGCCCCAGCATTTT. V is TRBV7-6 and J is TRBJ1-5; the D is unclear. The germline V and J ends were trimmed by 5 bases and 1 base, with 9 bases remaining between them. Germline CDR1 is SGHVS and CDR2 is FNYEAQ. This CDR3 comprises 14 residues.

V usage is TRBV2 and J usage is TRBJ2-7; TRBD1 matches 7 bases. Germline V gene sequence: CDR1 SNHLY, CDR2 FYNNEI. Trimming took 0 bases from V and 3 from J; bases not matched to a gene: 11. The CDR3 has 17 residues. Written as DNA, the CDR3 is TGTGCCAGCAGTGAAGCGCTTGTTGCCCAGGGGGACTACGAGCAGTACTTC. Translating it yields CASSEALVAQGDYEQYF.

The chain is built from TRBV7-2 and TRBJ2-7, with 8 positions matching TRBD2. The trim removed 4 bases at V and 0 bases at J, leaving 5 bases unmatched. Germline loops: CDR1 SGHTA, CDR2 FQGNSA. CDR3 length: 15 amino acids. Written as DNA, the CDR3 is TGTGCCAGCAGCTCCGGGGGGGCTGGCTCCTACGAGCAGTACTTC. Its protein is CASSSGGAGSYEQYF.

CDR3 sequence: CASSPTSPGELFF. Written as DNA, the CDR3 is TGTGCCAGCAGTCCAACTAGTCCCGGGGAGCTGTTTTTT. V usage is TRBV6-5 and J usage is TRBJ2-2, with D possibly matching TRBD2 (5 bases). Germline V lookup: CDR1 MNHEY, CDR2 SVGAGI. Trimming pared 5 bases from V and 6 bases from J, leaving 10 bases between. The CDR3 loop spans 13 amino acids.

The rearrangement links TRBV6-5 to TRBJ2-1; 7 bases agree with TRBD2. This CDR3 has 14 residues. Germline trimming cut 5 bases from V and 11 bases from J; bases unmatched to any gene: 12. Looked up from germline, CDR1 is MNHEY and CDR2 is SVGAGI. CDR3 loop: CASSLVGGGNQQFF. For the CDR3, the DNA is TGTGCCAGCAGTCTGGTTGGGGGGGGTAACCAGCAGTTCTTC.

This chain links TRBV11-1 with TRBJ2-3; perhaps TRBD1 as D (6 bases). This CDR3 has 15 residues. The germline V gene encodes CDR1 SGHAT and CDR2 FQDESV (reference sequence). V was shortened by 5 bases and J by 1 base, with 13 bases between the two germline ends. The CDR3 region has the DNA TGTGCCAGCAGCCACAGGGAAGTGGGCACAGATACGCAGTATTTT. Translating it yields CASSHREVGTDTQYF.

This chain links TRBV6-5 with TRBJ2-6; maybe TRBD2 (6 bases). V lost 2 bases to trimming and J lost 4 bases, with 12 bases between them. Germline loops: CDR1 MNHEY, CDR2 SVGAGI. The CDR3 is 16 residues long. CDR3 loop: CASSYVAGPGANVLTF. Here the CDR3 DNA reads TGTGCCAGCAGTTACGTGGCGGGGCCGGGGGCCAACGTCCTGACTTTC.

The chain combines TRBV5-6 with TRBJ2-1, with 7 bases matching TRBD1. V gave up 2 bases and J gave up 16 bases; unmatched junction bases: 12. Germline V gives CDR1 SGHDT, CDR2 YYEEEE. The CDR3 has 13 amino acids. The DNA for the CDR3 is TGTGCCAGCAGCTTCACTAGAGGGGGCGTTGAATTCTTC. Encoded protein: CASSFTRGGVEFF. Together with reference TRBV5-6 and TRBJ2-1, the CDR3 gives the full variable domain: DAGVTQSPTHLIKTRGQQVTLRCSPKSGHDTVSWYQQALGQGPQFIFQYYEEEERQRGNFPDRFSGHQFPNYSSELNVNALLLGDSALYLCASSFTRGGVEFFGPGTRLTVL.

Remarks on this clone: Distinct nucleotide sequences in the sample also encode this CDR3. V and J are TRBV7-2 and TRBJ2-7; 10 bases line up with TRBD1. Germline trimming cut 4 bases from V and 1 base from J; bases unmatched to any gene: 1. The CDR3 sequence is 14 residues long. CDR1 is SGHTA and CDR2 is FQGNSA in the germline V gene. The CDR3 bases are TGTGCCAGCAGCTCGGACAGGGGGTCCTACGAGCAGTACTTC. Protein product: CASSSDRGSYEQYF.

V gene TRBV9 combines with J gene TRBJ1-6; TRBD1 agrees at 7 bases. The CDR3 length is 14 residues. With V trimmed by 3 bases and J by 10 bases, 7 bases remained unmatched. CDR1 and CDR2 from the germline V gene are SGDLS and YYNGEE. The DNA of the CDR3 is TGTGCCAGCAGCGCCGACAGGGTACAGTCACCCCTCCACTTT. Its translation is CASSADRVQSPLHF. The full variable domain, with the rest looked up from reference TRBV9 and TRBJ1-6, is DSGVTQTPKHLITATGQRVTLRCSPRSGDLSVYWYQQSLDQGLQFLIQYYNGEERAKGNILERFSAQQFPDLHSELNLSSLELGDSALYFCASSADRVQSPLHFGNGTRLTVT.